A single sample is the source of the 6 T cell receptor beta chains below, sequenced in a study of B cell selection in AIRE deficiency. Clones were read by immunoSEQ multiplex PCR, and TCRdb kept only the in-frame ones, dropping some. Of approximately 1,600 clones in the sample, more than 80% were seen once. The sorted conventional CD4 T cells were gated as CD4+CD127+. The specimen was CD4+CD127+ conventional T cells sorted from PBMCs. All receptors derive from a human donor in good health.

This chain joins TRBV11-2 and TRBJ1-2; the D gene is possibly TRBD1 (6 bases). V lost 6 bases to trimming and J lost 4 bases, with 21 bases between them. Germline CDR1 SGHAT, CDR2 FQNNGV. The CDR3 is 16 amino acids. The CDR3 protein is CASRPTAGERAYGYTF. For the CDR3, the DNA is TGTGCCAGCAGACCTACGGCAGGGGAGAGGGCCTATGGCTACACCTTC.

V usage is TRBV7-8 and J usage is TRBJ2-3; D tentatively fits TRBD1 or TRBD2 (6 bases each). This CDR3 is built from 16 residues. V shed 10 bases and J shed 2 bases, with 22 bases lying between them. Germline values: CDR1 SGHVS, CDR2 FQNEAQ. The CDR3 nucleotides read TGTGCCACCCGCACCGGTCGGAGGGGGTACACAGATACGCAGTATTTT. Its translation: CATRTGRRGYTDTQYF.

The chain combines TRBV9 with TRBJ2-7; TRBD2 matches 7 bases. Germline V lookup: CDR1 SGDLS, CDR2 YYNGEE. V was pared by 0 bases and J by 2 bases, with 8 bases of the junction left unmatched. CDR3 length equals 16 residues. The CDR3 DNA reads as TGTGCCAGCAGCGTAGCTTCGCTAGCGGAACCCTACGAGCAGTACTTC. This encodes CASSVASLAEPYEQYF.

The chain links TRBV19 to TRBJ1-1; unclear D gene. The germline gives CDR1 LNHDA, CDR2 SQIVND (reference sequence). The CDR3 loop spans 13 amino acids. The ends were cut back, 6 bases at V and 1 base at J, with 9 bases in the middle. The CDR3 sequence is CASRSRGNTEAFF. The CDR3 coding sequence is TGTGCCAGTAGGTCCCGCGGGAACACTGAAGCTTTCTTT. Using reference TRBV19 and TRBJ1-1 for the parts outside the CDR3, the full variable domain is DGGITQSPKYLFRKEGQNVTLSCEQNLNHDAMYWYRQDPGQGLRLIYYSQIVNDFQKGDIAEGYSVSREKKESFPLTVTSAQKNPTAFYLCASRSRGNTEAFFGQGTRLTVV.

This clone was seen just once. CDR3 protein: CASRPGPRAHYGYTF. As DNA, the CDR3 is TGTGCCAGCAGGCCAGGCCCCCGGGCCCACTATGGCTACACCTTC. The chain is built from TRBV28 and TRBJ1-2; unclear D gene. Germline V gene data show CDR1 as MDHEN and CDR2 as SYDVKM. V dropped 6 bases and J dropped 3 bases, with 17 bases sitting between them. The CDR3 totals 15 residues.

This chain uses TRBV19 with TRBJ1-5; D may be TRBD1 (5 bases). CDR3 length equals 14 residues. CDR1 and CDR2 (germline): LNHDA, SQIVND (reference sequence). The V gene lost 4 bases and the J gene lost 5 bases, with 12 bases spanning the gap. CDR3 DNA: TGTGCCAGTAGTAAAGGGGCTCGACATCAGCCCCAGCATTTT. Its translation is CASSKGARHQPQHF.